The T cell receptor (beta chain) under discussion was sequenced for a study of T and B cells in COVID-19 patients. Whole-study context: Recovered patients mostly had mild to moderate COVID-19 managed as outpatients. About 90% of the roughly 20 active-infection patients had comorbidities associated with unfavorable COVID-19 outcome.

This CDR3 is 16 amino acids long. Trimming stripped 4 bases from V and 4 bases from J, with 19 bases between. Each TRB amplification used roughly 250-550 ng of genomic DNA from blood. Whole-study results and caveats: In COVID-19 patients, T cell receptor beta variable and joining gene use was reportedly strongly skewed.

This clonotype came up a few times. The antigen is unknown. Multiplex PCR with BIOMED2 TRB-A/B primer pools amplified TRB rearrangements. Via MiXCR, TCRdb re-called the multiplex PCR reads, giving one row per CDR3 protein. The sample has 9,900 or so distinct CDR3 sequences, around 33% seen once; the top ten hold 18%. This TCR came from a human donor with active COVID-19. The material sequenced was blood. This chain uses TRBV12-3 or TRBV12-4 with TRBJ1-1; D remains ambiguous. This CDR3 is CASSSGSTHMGTEAFF. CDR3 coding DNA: TGTGCCAGCAGTTCAGGCAGTACCCATATGGGCACTGAAGCTTTCTTT.